The clone carrying this TCR beta chain showed up many times. The target antigen is unknown. Preparation of the TCRbeta library used unique molecular identifiers. MiXCR, applied by TCRdb to the PCR reads, yields one record per CDR3 protein. The sample lists hundreds of thousands of distinct CDR3 sequences, approximately 11% seen once, with roughly 27% in the top ten. These data belong to a study of T-cell reconstitution after alpha-beta-depleted transplantation in children. Study-level results: Hyperexpanded clones declined; after one year, newly produced T cells mostly supplied diversity. Recipient T cells and thymic progenitors that survived gave rise to the high TCRbeta diversity observed at day 60 in some patients. Expanded clones from the graft, numbering several hundred, reportedly supplied alpha-beta T cells about two months after transplant.

CDR3 size: 15 residues. V gave up 4 bases and J gave up 2 bases; unmatched junction bases: 6. This TCR was recovered from a child in the first two years of life with acute myeloid leukemia, due to receive a stem cell transplant. This chain joins TRBV12-3 or TRBV12-4 and TRBJ2-7; TRBD1 aligns across 9 bases. The material sequenced was PBMCs, taken before TCRalphabeta/CD19-depleted stem cell transplant. The CDR3: CASSSRDRDPYEQYF. The CDR3 DNA follows: TGTGCCAGCAGTTCCCGGGACAGGGACCCCTACGAGCAGTACTTC.